In this sample, the clone carrying this TCR beta chain turned up many times. These data come from a study of T cells in Graves' hyperthyroidism and ophthalmopathy. Germline values: CDR1 MNHNS, CDR2 SASEGT. J was trimmed by 6 bases and V by 7 bases; bases with no gene match: 6. CDR3 size: 14 residues. Amplified TCR beta CDR3 regions came from RNA transcripts. With the HTBI primer set, the TCR CDR3 went through a first round of RT-PCR. TCRdb used MiXCR to reprocess the multiplex PCR reads, holding one entry per CDR3 protein. The repertoire holds about 110,000 distinct CDR3 sequences, roughly 15% seen once, with 35% to 50% in the top ten. Patients aged 18 to 65 with hyperthyroidism were newly diagnosed, with duration under 2 months.

J is TRBJ1-4 and V is TRBV6-1, with TRBD1 matching over 9 bases. This TCR was recovered from a woman aged 45-59 years with Graves' hyperthyroidism. Sequenced: blood. CDR3 sequence (DNA): TGTGCCAGCAACCTAGACAGGGGGGATGAAAAACTGTTTTTT. It is translated as CASNLDRGDEKLFF.